These 26 T cell receptor beta chains were all obtained from the same sample, sequenced in a study of T-cell reconstitution after alpha-beta-depleted transplantation in children. Library preparation (for TCRbeta) was performed with unique molecular identifiers. Each CDR3 protein is one row after TCRdb ran MiXCR on the PCR reads. Here the sample spans almost 500,000 distinct CDR3 sequences, about 10% being singletons. Sequenced here: PBMCs, sampled before TCRalphabeta/CD19-depleted stem cell transplant. These TCRs come from a child aged 2-9 years with inherited bone marrow failure, due to receive a stem cell transplant.

This clonotype was picked up a small number of times. This chain links TRBV27 with TRBJ2-6; D gene unclear. The V gene lost 2 bases and the J gene lost 4 bases, with 12 bases spanning the gap. Germline CDR1 reads MNHEY; CDR2 reads SMNVEV (reference sequence). The CDR3 extends over 16 amino acids. CDR3 nucleotide sequence: TGTGCCAGCAGTTTAGGCAGCCACCCCGGGGCCAACGTCCTGACTTTC. It specifies CASSLGSHPGANVLTF. Combining the CDR3 with reference TRBV27 and TRBJ2-6 gives the whole variable domain EAQVTQNPRYLITVTGKKLTVTCSQNMNHEYMSWYRQDPGLGLRQIYYSMNVEVTDKGDVPEGYKVSRKEKRNFPLILESPSPNQTSLYFCASSLGSHPGANVLTFGAGSRLTVL.

This clonotype was recorded many times. The genes are TRBV4-3 and TRBJ2-1; D is perhaps TRBD1 (5 bases). CDR1 LGHNA and CDR2 YSLEER come from the germline V gene. V lost 1 base, J lost 0 bases, and 16 bases lay in between. The CDR3 covers 18 residues. The CDR3 nucleotides are TGCGCCAGCAGCCAAGCGCCTAGGGGATACAGCTCCTACAATGAGCAGTTCTTC. Protein sequence: CASSQAPRGYSSYNEQFF.

This clonotype was recorded at least ten times. CDR3 in amino acids: CASSFRLVYEQYF. CDR3 nucleotide sequence: TGTGCCAGCAGTTTCCGCCTAGTGTACGAGCAGTACTTC. This chain joins TRBV28 and TRBJ2-7; no reliable D call. The CDR3 loop spans 13 amino acids. V gave up 3 bases and J gave up 4 bases, with 10 bases separating them. Germline values: CDR1 MDHEN, CDR2 SYDVKM.

The chain couples TRBV13 to TRBJ2-1, with 14 bases lining up with TRBD2. The CDR3 loop spans 16 amino acids. V was pared by 3 bases and J by 6 bases, with 4 bases of the junction left unmatched. Germline CDR1 PRHDT, CDR2 FYEKMQ (reference sequence). The CDR3 sequence is CASSFLGTSGSNEQFF. The CDR3 DNA follows: TGTGCCAGCAGCTTCCTCGGGACTAGCGGGAGCAATGAGCAGTTCTTC.

This clonotype was seen repeatedly, ten times or more. The chain carries TRBV5-1 and TRBJ2-7, with 8 bases lining up with TRBD1. CDR3 length equals 15 residues. V lost 4 bases, J lost 2 bases, and 8 bases stayed unmatched. Germline-derived CDR1 and CDR2 are SGHRS and YFSETQ. The CDR3 coding sequence is TGCGCCAGCAGCCATGGACAGGGTCAAGCCTACGAGCAGTACTTC. Residues: CASSHGQGQAYEQYF.

This clonotype was seen ten or more times. V and J are TRBV28 and TRBJ1-1; D not certain. V was clipped by 3 bases and J by 0 bases, with 8 bases between them. Germline V gene sequence: CDR1 MDHEN, CDR2 SYDVKM. This CDR3 is 14 amino acids long. The CDR3 region has the DNA TGTGCCAGCAGTTTCGGTGGATTGAACACTGAAGCTTTCTTT. It specifies CASSFGGLNTEAFF.

This clonotype has at least ten counts. The V call is TRBV3-1, the J call TRBJ2-1; no definite D call. The germline V and J ends were trimmed by 7 bases and 4 bases, with 11 bases remaining between them. Germline V CDR1 and CDR2: LGHDT, YNNKEL (reference sequence). The CDR3 has 13 residues. The CDR3 DNA reads as TGTGCCAGCAAGGCAGGCCCTTACAATGAGCAGTTCTTC. This codes for CASKAGPYNEQFF.

Ten or more counts support this clonotype. The rearrangement uses TRBV12-3 or TRBV12-4 and TRBJ1-2; perhaps TRBD1 as D (6 bases). Trimming left V 6 bases short and J 7 bases short, with 12 bases between. The CDR3 covers 12 residues. As DNA, the CDR3 is TGTGCCAGCAGCCCTAGGGGGGGTGGCTACACCTTC. This translates into CASSPRGGGYTF.

This clonotype was counted a few times. This rearrangement joins TRBV27 to TRBJ1-3, with a tentative D call TRBD1 (5 bases). The CDR3 runs 17 residues. CDR1 and CDR2 from the germline V gene are MNHEY and SMNVEV (reference sequence). The ends were cut back, 0 bases at V and 0 bases at J, with 12 bases in the middle. The CDR3 region has the DNA TGTGCCAGCAGTTTATCGGGGCAGGGTCTCTCTGGAAACACCATATATTTT. Amino acid sequence: CASSLSGQGLSGNTIYF.

The CDR3 sequence is CSVGGTSGRANIQYF. The CDR3 coding sequence is TGCAGCGTCGGGGGGACTAGCGGGAGGGCGAACATTCAGTACTTC. The V gene is TRBV29-1, the J gene TRBJ2-4, with 16 bases lining up with TRBD2. This CDR3 is 15 amino acids long. The germline V gene encodes CDR1 SQVTM and CDR2 ANQGSEA. Losses at the gene ends were 6 bases for V and 7 bases for J; bases not matched to a gene: 6.

This clonotype was found a few times. The chain carries TRBV5-5 and TRBJ1-5; D gene uncertain. The V end was cut by 0 bases, the J end by 7 bases, with 14 bases between. Germline loops: CDR1 SGHKS, CDR2 YYEKEE (reference sequence). CDR3 size: 15 residues. The CDR3 spells CASSLEAGYDQPQHF. The CDR3 bases are TGTGCCAGCAGCTTGGAGGCGGGGTATGACCAGCCCCAGCATTTT.

This clonotype was picked up many times. This chain joins TRBV7-9 and TRBJ2-5, with D perhaps given as TRBD1 or TRBD2 (6 bases each). Between the trimmed V and J ends, which lost 0 bases and 3 bases, there was a span of 11 bases. The CDR3 contains 15 residues. The germline V gene encodes CDR1 SEHNR and CDR2 FQNEAQ (reference sequence). CDR3 in DNA: TGTGCCAGCAGCTTAGCGCAGGGGAGGAAAGAGACCCAGTACTTC. Its translation: CASSLAQGRKETQYF.

This chain joins TRBV5-1 and TRBJ2-2; 13 bases align to TRBD2. Germline CDR1 and CDR2: SGHRS and YFSETQ. The V segment lost 4 bases and the J segment 7 bases; nucleotides outside the gene matches: 10. The CDR3 covers 17 residues. The CDR3 sequence: CASSPRTSGSRGGELFF. The DNA of the CDR3 is TGCGCCAGCAGCCCGCGGACTAGCGGGAGTAGGGGCGGGGAGCTGTTTTTT. The variable domain in full, with the rest retrieved from reference TRBV5-1 and TRBJ2-2, is KAGVTQTPRYLIKTRGQQVTLSCSPISGHRSVSWYQQTPGQGLQFLFEYFSETQRNKGNFPGRFSGRQFSNSRSEMNVSTLELGDSALYLCASSPRTSGSRGGELFFGEGSRLTVL.

In this sample, this clonotype turned up many times. The rearrangement joins TRBV7-2 to TRBJ2-1; 8 nucleotides match TRBD2. Germline trimming cut 1 base from V and 4 bases from J; bases unmatched to any gene: 3. Germline V gives CDR1 SGHTA, CDR2 FQGNSA. There are 15 residues in the CDR3. The CDR3 is CASSLGTSPYNEQFF. Written as DNA, the CDR3 is TGTGCCAGCAGCTTAGGGACTAGCCCATACAATGAGCAGTTCTTC.

There are many counts of this clonotype. The rearrangement joins TRBV29-1 to TRBJ1-5, with D unclear. Per germline, CDR1 SQVTM and CDR2 ANQGSEA. Trimming cost V 5 bases and J 2 bases, with 7 bases left between them. This CDR3 region has 12 residues. DNA of the CDR3: TGCAGCGTTCGAGACGGCAATCAGCCCCAGCATTTT. Its protein product is CSVRDGNQPQHF.

There are many counts of this clonotype. J is TRBJ1-1 and V is TRBV5-1; D remains ambiguous. There are 15 residues in the CDR3. Trimming pared 0 bases from V and 4 bases from J, leaving 13 bases between. Germline CDR1 is SGHRS and CDR2 is YFSETQ. The CDR3 DNA is TGCGCCAGCAGCTTGGAGGGCCTCGGATCCACTGAAGCTTTCTTT. Its protein is CASSLEGLGSTEAFF.

This clonotype was seen ten or more times. V usage is TRBV12-3 or TRBV12-4 and J usage is TRBJ1-5, with TRBD1 matching 7 bases. The CDR3 length is 14 residues. Unmatched junction bases numbered 3, after V lost 1 base and J lost 6 bases. CDR3 nucleotide sequence: TGTGCCAGCAGTTTAGAGGGGGCGGGTCAGCCCCAGCATTTT. Its protein is CASSLEGAGQPQHF.

This clonotype was counted at least ten times. The chain carries TRBV6-1 and TRBJ2-1; 12 positions agree with TRBD2. V trimming: 6 bases; J trimming: 5 bases; junction bases outside the gene matches: 5. The CDR3 covers 15 residues. Per germline, CDR1 MNHNS and CDR2 SASEGT. The CDR3 sequence is CASRKGLAGNNEQFF. The CDR3, as DNA: TGTGCCAGCAGAAAGGGACTAGCGGGCAACAATGAGCAGTTCTTC.

The sample holds many counts of this clonotype. The rearrangement uses TRBV19 and TRBJ2-1, with 7 bases aligning to TRBD2. Trimming at V came to 8 bases and at J to 2 bases, leaving 6 bases not matched to a gene. Germline lookup yields CDR1 LNHDA and CDR2 SQIVND (reference sequence). The CDR3 is 14 amino acids. CDR3 DNA: TGTGCCAGTGGGGGTACTAGCGCCTACAATGAGCAGTTCTTC. This codes for CASGGTSAYNEQFF.

With respect to this clonotype: One end of the junction is discordant with germline, which a read error may explain. The chain links TRBV20-1 to TRBJ2-5; D ambiguous. This CDR3 contains 15 residues. Germline CDR1 is DFQATT and CDR2 is SNEGSKA (reference sequence). The CDR3 sequence: CCARDFSESRSRRYF. CDR3 sequence (DNA): TGCTGTGCTAGAGATTTCTCCGAGTCAAGAAGCCGAAGGTACTTC.

Here the CDR3 reads CASRRETGLYEQYF. In nucleotides, the CDR3 is TGTGCCAGCAGGCGAGAAACAGGGCTCTACGAGCAGTACTTC. The rearrangement links TRBV6-1 to TRBJ2-7, with a weak D call TRBD1 (6 bases). V was trimmed by 6 bases and J by 3 bases, leaving 15 bases between them. This CDR3 has 14 amino acids. From germline, CDR1 is MNHNS and CDR2 SASEGT.

This clonotype has a count of ten or more. The chain joins TRBV5-1 to TRBJ2-1; TRBD2 matches 7 bases. The CDR3 has 14 amino acids. Germline values: CDR1 SGHRS, CDR2 YFSETQ. With V trimmed by 1 base and J by 8 bases, 6 bases remained unmatched. CDR3 sequence (DNA): TGCGCCAGCAGCTTGTTCGGGGGGACCGATGAGCAGTTCTTC. Translated: CASSLFGGTDEQFF. Combining the CDR3 with reference TRBV5-1 and TRBJ2-1 gives the whole variable domain KAGVTQTPRYLIKTRGQQVTLSCSPISGHRSVSWYQQTPGQGLQFLFEYFSETQRNKGNFPGRFSGRQFSNSRSEMNVSTLELGDSALYLCASSLFGGTDEQFFGPGTRLTVL.

Regarding this clonotype: This could be a read error, since a much larger clone is one nucleotide away. CDR3 nucleotide sequence: TGTGCCAGCAGCCGAGATGGCCGACCAGACTACGAGCAGTACTTC. Its protein is CASSRDGRPDYEQYF. This chain uses TRBV4-2 with TRBJ2-7; D gene unclear. V was shortened by 4 bases and J by 3 bases, with 16 bases between the two germline ends. CDR1 and CDR2 (germline): LGHNA, YNFKEQ. The CDR3 runs 15 residues.

This clonotype was detected ten times or more. The CDR3 nucleotides read TGTGCCAGCATGAGATCTGGCACCGGGGAGCTGTTTTTT. Its protein product is CASMRSGTGELFF. The J gene is TRBJ2-2, the V gene TRBV7-9; D is undetermined. The V gene's germline CDR1 is SEHNR and CDR2 FQNEAQ (reference sequence). V lost 7 bases and J 4 bases, leaving 10 bases between the germline ends. The CDR3 runs 13 residues.

At least ten counts were recorded for this clonotype. The J gene is TRBJ2-7, the V gene TRBV27; TRBD1 matches at 9 bases. Per germline, CDR1 MNHEY and CDR2 SMNVEV (reference sequence). J gave up 3 bases and V 6 bases, and 9 bases lay outside the gene matches. The CDR3 is 15 residues long. The CDR3 protein is CASSLIRDRVYEQYF. CDR3 nucleotide sequence: TGTGCCAGCAGCCTTATCCGGGACAGGGTCTACGAGCAGTACTTC.

Ten or more counts support this clonotype. The rearrangement uses TRBV5-1 and TRBJ2-4; 7 bases match TRBD2. Looked up from germline, CDR1 is SGHRS and CDR2 is YFSETQ. V lost 4 bases, J lost 1 base, and 5 bases stayed unmatched. The CDR3 length is 15 residues. The CDR3 DNA follows: TGCGCCAGCAGCATGGGGGGGGTTGCCAAAAACATTCAGTACTTC. Translating gives CASSMGGVAKNIQYF.